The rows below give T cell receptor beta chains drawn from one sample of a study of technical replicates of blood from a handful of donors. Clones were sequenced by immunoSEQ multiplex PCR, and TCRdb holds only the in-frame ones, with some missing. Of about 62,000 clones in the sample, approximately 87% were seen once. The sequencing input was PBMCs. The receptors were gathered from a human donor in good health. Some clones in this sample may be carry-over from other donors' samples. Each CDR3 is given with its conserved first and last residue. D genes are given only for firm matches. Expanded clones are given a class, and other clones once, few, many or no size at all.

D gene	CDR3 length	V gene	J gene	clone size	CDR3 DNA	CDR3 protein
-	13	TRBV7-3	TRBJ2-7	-	TGTGCCAGCAGCTTAATTGGCAGTTACGAGCAGTACTTC	CASSLIGSYEQYF
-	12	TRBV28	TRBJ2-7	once	TGTGCCAGCAGCGTACAGGTACTGCAGCAGTACTTC	CASSVQVLQQYF
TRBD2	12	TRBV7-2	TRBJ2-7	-	TGTGCCAGCAGCTTGTCACTAGCGGAGCAGTACTTC	CASSLSLAEQYF
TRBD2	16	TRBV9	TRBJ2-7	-	TGTGCCAGCAGCGTAGCTGAAGGGGCGGGAGGAAGTGAGCAGTACTTC	CASSVAEGAGGSEQYF
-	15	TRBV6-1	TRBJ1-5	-	TGTGCCAGCAGGGGATCGGGACTTAGCAATCAGCCCCAGCATTTT	CASRGSGLSNQPQHF
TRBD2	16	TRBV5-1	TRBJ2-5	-	TGCGCCAGCAGCTCGGGGACTAGCGGGAGAAGAGAGACCCAGTACTTC	CASSSGTSGRRETQYF
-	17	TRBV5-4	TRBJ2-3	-	TGTGCCAGCAGCTCCACGGGAGGGGGCCAAATCACAGATACGCAGTATTTT	CASSSTGGGQITDTQYF
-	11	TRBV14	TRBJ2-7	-	TGTGCCAGCAGCCAAGCGTACGAGCAGTACTTC	CASSQAYEQYF
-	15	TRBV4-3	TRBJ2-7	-	TGCGCCAGCAGCCAAGATCGTGCCCCCGGGGGCGAGCAGTACTTC	CASSQDRAPGGEQYF
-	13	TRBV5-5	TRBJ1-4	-	TGTGCCAGCAGTGGACAGCCCAATGAAAAACTGTTTTTT	CASSGQPNEKLFF
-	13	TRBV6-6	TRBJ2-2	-	TGTGCCAGCACCCCCGGGGGTACCGGGGAGCTGTTTTTT	CASTPGGTGELFF